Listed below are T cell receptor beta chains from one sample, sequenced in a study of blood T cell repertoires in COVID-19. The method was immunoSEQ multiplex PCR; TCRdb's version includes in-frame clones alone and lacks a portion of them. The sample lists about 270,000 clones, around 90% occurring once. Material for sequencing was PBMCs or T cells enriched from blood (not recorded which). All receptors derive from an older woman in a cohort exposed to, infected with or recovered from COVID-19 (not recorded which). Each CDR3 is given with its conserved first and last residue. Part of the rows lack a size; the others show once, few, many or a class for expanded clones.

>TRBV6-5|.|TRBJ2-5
CASTGGRAQETQYF
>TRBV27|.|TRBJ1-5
CASSLRDGSNQPQHF
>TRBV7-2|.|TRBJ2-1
CASSPRQGPYNEQFF
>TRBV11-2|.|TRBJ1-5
CASSLDRDQPQHF
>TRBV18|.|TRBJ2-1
CASSPPGGTSRNEQFF
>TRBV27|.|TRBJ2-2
CASIGRGTTNTGELFF
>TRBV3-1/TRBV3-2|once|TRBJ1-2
CASSQDSGVGGYTF
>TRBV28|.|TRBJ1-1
CASSQSGTGNTEAFF
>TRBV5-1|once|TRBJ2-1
CASSPRVAGGPTEQFF
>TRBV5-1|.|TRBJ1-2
CASSLGQGGYTF
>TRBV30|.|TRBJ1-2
CAWSVRPGGVYGYTF
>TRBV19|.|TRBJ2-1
CASSIKQGVGYNEQFF
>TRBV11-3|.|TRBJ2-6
CASSLGGGRSGANVLTF
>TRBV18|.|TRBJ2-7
CASSPVTGIAEQYF
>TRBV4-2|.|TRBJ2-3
CASSARGGSTDTQYF
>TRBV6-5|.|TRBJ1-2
CASSKDRGLYGYTF
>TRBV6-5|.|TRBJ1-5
CASSDFGQGNQPQHF
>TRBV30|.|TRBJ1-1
CAWNSDRGDEAFF
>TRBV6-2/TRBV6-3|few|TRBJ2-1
CASSSVGQGYNEQFF
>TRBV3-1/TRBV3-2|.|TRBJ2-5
CASSQSQLAFVETQYF
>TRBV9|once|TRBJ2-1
CASSVAGALRDEQFF
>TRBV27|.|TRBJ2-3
CASSPWTSGRADTQYF
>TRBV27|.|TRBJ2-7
CASSHLAKRGSYEQYF
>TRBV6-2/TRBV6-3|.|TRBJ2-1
CASSRGYNEQFF
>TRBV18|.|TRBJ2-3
CASSPPSERAQYF
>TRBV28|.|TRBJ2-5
CASSTTGGSGTQYF
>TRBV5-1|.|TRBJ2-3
CASSAQTSGRSILDTQYF
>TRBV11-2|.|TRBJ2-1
CASTPADRRSYNEQFF
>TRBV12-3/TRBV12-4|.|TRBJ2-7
CASKGPGSYEQYF
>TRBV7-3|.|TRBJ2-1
CASSLGTSGEQFF
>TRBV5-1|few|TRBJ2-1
CASSSLADYNEQFF
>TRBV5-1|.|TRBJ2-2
CASSFRTDTGELFF
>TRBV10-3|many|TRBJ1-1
CAISAGLSTEAFF
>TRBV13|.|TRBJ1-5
CASSLGWRGPQPQHF
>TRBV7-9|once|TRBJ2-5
CASSTRGSPGQRGQETQYF
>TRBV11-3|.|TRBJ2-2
CASKGLANTGELFF
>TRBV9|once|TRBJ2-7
CASSAGPGQGIYEQYF
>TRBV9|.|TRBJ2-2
CASSQRERTGELFF
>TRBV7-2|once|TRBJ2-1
CASSPLLGTSGSSYNEQFF
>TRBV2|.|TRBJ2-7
CASGRLAGVRQYF
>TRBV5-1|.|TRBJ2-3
CASSLGTGIYADTQYF
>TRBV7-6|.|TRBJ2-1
CASSLREGLAGYNEQFF
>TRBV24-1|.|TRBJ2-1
CATSEASGTSGRLPSYNEQFF
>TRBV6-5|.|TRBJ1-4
CASKGAGPAGEKLFF
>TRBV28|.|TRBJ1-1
CASNTPGQGKSEAFF
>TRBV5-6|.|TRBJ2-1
CASSARDREFF
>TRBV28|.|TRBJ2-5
CASSLTVLVRYREETQYF
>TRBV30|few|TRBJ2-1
CAWSPNRSPPYNEQFF
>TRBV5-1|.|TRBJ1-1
CASSSSNPQGPKAFF
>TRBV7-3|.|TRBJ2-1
CASSLGDEQFF
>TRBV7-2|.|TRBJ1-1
CASSLGGVGRYTEAFF